What follows describes a single TCR beta chain. The antigen remains unidentified. This specimen belongs to a study of cytomegalovirus exposure and HLA in healthy donors. Findings and limits, study-wide: Donors belonging to an Asian-associated ancestry cluster reportedly showed fewer N-insertions in productive TCRs than the 666-donor mean, according to what a later analysis found. Per a later analysis, about 18,000 TCR beta sequences showed association with HLA alleles at 0.05 false discovery rate. The authors enumerated 164 TCR beta chains as linked to cytomegalovirus.

The CDR3 spans 13 residues. V was clipped by 3 bases and J by 8 bases; unmatched bases: 4. Germline V CDR1 and CDR2: SGDLS, YYNGEE. PCR employed 60 Vbeta and 13 Jbeta primers. Only in-frame clones appear in the TCRdb table, and some are missing; sequencing was by immunoSEQ multiplex PCR. In the table there are 150,000 to 200,000 clones, approximately 85% of which are singletons. The sequencing input was PBMCs. This chain links TRBV9 with TRBJ1-2; TRBD1 agrees at 10 bases. The TCR comes from a man younger than 30 in good health and CMV-seropositive. CDR3 in DNA: TGTGCCAGCAGCGGACAGGGGGCGGTAGGCTACACCTTC. Residues: CASSGQGAVGYTF.